These 18 T cell receptor beta chains originate from one sample sequenced in a study of shared clonotypes between healthy human individuals. Positive CCR7 selection of CD45RO-negative cells yielded the naive CD8 cells, and terminally differentiated effector memory CD45RA+ cells were excluded. Sequencing used immunoSEQ multiplex PCR; TCRdb keeps in-frame clones, though not all of them. Of about 2 million clones listed, approximately 94% are singletons. Source material: naive CD8+ T cells sorted from blood. All receptors come from a man aged 18 to 29 in good health.

The J gene is TRBJ1-1, the V gene TRBV5-1, with TRBD1 as a possible D gene (5 bases). The germline CDR1 and CDR2 sequences are SGHRS and YFSETQ. V was shortened by 3 bases and J by 5 bases, with 14 bases between the two germline ends. The CDR3 sequence is 14 residues long. CDR3 loop: CASSYSTGMTEAFF. The CDR3 DNA follows: TGCGCCAGCAGCTACAGTACAGGTATGACTGAAGCTTTCTTT.

This chain links TRBV27 with TRBJ2-5; D call uncertain. This CDR3 spans 16 amino acids. CDR1 MNHEY and CDR2 SMNVEV come from the germline V gene (reference sequence). V was pared by 5 bases and J by 3 bases, with 19 bases between. The CDR3 loop reads CASSPRPTAAEETQYF. In nucleotides, the CDR3 is TGTGCCAGCAGTCCACGCCCAACAGCCGCTGAAGAGACCCAGTACTTC.

With regard to this clone: Other DNA sequences in the sample encode the same CDR3. The chain uses TRBV4-3 and TRBJ2-2, with D unclear. Germline loops: CDR1 LGHNA, CDR2 YSLEER. This CDR3 is 14 amino acids long. V was shortened by 0 bases and J by 1 base, with 3 bases between the two germline ends. CDR3 nucleotides: TGCGCCAGCAGCCAAGAAGGGAACACCGGGGAGCTGTTTTTT. This sequence encodes CASSQEGNTGELFF.

This chain uses TRBV30 with TRBJ1-4, with D possibly TRBD1 on 5 matching bases. The CDR3 contains 15 residues. Germline V gene sequence: CDR1 GTSNPN, CDR2 SVGIG (reference sequence). V was trimmed by 7 bases and J by 1 base, leaving 16 bases between them. The CDR3 region is CASGEGPGTNEKLFF. CDR3 DNA sequence: TGTGCCTCCGGGGAGGGACCTGGAACTAATGAAAAACTGTTTTTT.

This chain joins TRBV9 and TRBJ2-2, with 8 bases fitting TRBD1. The CDR3 contains 16 residues. Germline values: CDR1 SGDLS, CDR2 YYNGEE. Losses at the gene ends were 0 bases for V and 5 bases for J; bases not matched to a gene: 6. The CDR3 sequence: CASSVAPGGATGELFF. Written as DNA, the CDR3 is TGTGCCAGCAGCGTAGCTCCAGGGGGCGCAACCGGGGAGCTGTTTTTT.

V usage is TRBV6-1 and J usage is TRBJ2-5; weak D call: TRBD2 (5 bases). Trimming removed 4 bases from V and 5 bases from J, with 23 bases in between. CDR1 is MNHNS, CDR2 SASEGT, per germline. The CDR3 sequence is 17 residues long. CDR3 loop: CASSGTSPNPRAETQYF. The CDR3 coding sequence is TGTGCCAGCAGTGGGACTTCACCGAACCCGAGGGCGGAGACCCAGTACTTC.

This clone occurred a few times. The rearrangement uses TRBV7-8 and TRBJ1-5, with 8 bases identical to TRBD1. The CDR3 runs 13 residues. CDR1 SGHVS and CDR2 FQNEAQ come from the germline V gene. V gave up 3 bases and J gave up 6 bases; unmatched junction bases: 1. Here the CDR3 reads CASSLDRVQPQHF. In DNA, the CDR3 is TGTGCCAGCAGCTTGGACAGGGTTCAGCCCCAGCATTTT.

V is TRBV11-2 and J is TRBJ2-5; D remains ambiguous. Germline V gives CDR1 SGHAT, CDR2 FQNNGV. The CDR3 has 12 residues. Deletions cut 2 bases from V and 5 bases from J, with 6 bases between. CDR3 in amino acids: CASSLIGETQYF. CDR3 sequence (DNA): TGTGCCAGCAGCTTAATTGGGGAGACCCAGTACTTC.

The chain recombines TRBV13 with TRBJ2-7; D uncertain. This CDR3 contains 14 residues. Germline lookup yields CDR1 PRHDT and CDR2 FYEKMQ (reference sequence). V lost 8 bases and J lost 3, with 17 bases in between. DNA of the CDR3: TGTGCCAGCCGTGGGCCAGGCAATCTCTACGAGCAGTACTTC. This encodes CASRGPGNLYEQYF.

In regard to this clone: Compared with germline, one end of the junction differs, possibly owing to a read error. The V call is TRBV9, the J call TRBJ1-2; D remains unclear. CDR1 and CDR2 from the germline V gene are SGDLS and YYNGEE. The CDR3 extends over 8 amino acids. CDR3 protein: CASSPLSF. DNA for the CDR3: TGTGCCAGCAGCCCCCTCTCCTTC.

The chain carries TRBV27 and TRBJ2-7; D could derive from TRBD1 or TRBD2 (5 bases each). Germline CDR1 MNHEY, CDR2 SMNVEV (reference sequence). The CDR3 loop spans 13 amino acids. V was trimmed by 8 bases and J by 6 bases, leaving 17 bases between them. CDR3 DNA sequence: TGTGCCAGCTCCTTGGGGGATTTAACCGAGCAGTACTTC. Protein product: CASSLGDLTEQYF.

CDR3 sequence (DNA): TGTGCCAGCAGTTTATGGGCGGTCTTCGACAATGAGCAGTTCTTC. Translated: CASSLWAVFDNEQFF. This chain joins TRBV28 and TRBJ2-1; D is unresolved. CDR3 length: 15 amino acids. Per the germline V gene, CDR1 is MDHEN and CDR2 is SYDVKM. V lost 0 bases and J 5 bases, leaving 11 bases between the germline ends. Combining the CDR3 with reference TRBV28 and TRBJ2-1 gives the whole variable domain DVKVTQSSRYLVKRTGEKVFLECVQDMDHENMFWYRQDPGLGLRLIYFSYDVKMKEKGDIPEGYSVSREKKERFSLILESASTNQTSMYLCASSLWAVFDNEQFFGPGTRLTVL.

The V and J genes are TRBV27 and TRBJ2-5, with D perhaps matching TRBD1 (6 bases). This CDR3 comprises 15 residues. With 3 bases removed from V and 5 bases from J, the gap between germline ends came to 16 bases. Germline CDR1 is MNHEY and CDR2 is SMNVEV (reference sequence). The CDR3 loop is CASSFSDSTKETQYF. The CDR3 DNA follows: TGTGCCAGCAGTTTCTCGGACAGTACTAAGGAGACCCAGTACTTC.

V is TRBV7-8 and J is TRBJ2-2, with 12 positions matching TRBD2. Germline V gene lookup returns CDR1 SGHVS and CDR2 FQNEAQ. After removal of 2 bases from V and 4 bases from J, the junction contained 8 bases not matched to a gene. The CDR3 length is 18 residues. CDR3 nucleotide sequence: TGTGCCAGCAGCTTACCGTCTAGCGGGGGGGCGAGCACCGGGGAGCTGTTTTTT. Translating gives CASSLPSSGGASTGELFF. Supplemented by reference TRBV7-8 and TRBJ2-2, the full variable domain reads GAGVSQSPRYKVAKRGQDVALRCDPISGHVSLFWYQQALGQGPEFLTYFQNEAQLDKSGLPSDRFFAERPEGSVSTLKIQRTQQEDSAVYLCASSLPSSGGASTGELFFGEGSRLTVL.

The chain employs TRBV9 and TRBJ2-3; 7 positions match TRBD2. With V trimmed by 0 bases and J by 4 bases, 11 bases remained unmatched. The CDR3 is 17 residues long. Germline assignment: CDR1 SGDLS and CDR2 YYNGEE. The CDR3 coding sequence is TGTGCCAGCAGCGTAGGGTTTGGAAGGGGAGGGCCAGATACGCAGTATTTT. Translating gives CASSVGFGRGGPDTQYF. Based on the CDR3 plus reference TRBV9 and TRBJ2-3, the full variable domain is DSGVTQTPKHLITATGQRVTLRCSPRSGDLSVYWYQQSLDQGLQFLIQYYNGEERAKGNILERFSAQQFPDLHSELNLSSLELGDSALYFCASSVGFGRGGPDTQYFGPGTRLTVL.

The chain is built from TRBV18 and TRBJ1-3; no clear D gene. The CDR3 has 16 residues. V lost 2 bases and J lost 0, with 11 bases in between. Germline CDR1 reads KGHSH; CDR2 reads LQKENI. In DNA form, the CDR3 reads TGTGCCAGCTCACCAGGGGAACAGCTCTCTGGAAACACCATATATTTT. It yields the protein CASSPGEQLSGNTIYF.

This clone was observed once. The chain has TRBV7-2 and TRBJ2-5, with 14 bases identical to TRBD2. The V segment lost 4 bases and the J segment 4 bases; nucleotides outside the gene matches: 5. The V gene's germline CDR1 is SGHTA and CDR2 FQGNSA. The CDR3 is 16 amino acids. CDR3 in amino acids: CASSSGLAGGGETQYF. The CDR3 DNA sequence: TGTGCCAGCAGCTCCGGACTAGCGGGGGGAGGAGAGACCCAGTACTTC.

The V and J genes are TRBV2 and TRBJ2-7; D tentatively fits TRBD1 or TRBD2 (6 bases each). Germline CDR1 and CDR2: SNHLY and FYNNEI. There are 13 residues in the CDR3. The germline V and J ends were trimmed by 6 bases and 3 bases, with 12 bases remaining between them. In DNA, the CDR3 is TGTGCCAGCAGCTGGGGGGCTTACTACGAGCAGTACTTC. Translating gives CASSWGAYYEQYF.